A selection of T cell receptor beta chains follows, all from one sample in a study of siplizumab effects on memory and regulatory T cells. TCRdb keeps only in-frame clones here, not all; method: immunoSEQ multiplex PCR. This sample has approximately 40,000 clones, with roughly 90% found just once. Specimen: naive CD4+ T cells sorted from blood. These receptors came from a human donor in good health. Each CDR3 is given with its conserved first and last residue. The D gene is left open where the match is weak. The listing skips clone size in some rows; elsewhere it reads once, few, many or a size class.

j_call	clone_size	d_call	v_call	cdr3_nt	cdr3_aa
TRBJ1-2	once	TRBD1	TRBV19	TGTGCCAGTAGACGGACAGGGGCTGGTGGCTACACCTTC	CASRRTGAGGYTF
TRBJ2-7	.	TRBD1	TRBV19	TGTGCCAGTAGTCGGACAGGGGGTTCCTACGAGCAGTACTTC	CASSRTGGSYEQYF
TRBJ1-2	few	.	TRBV18	TGTGCCAGCTCACCCGCCGGGAATGGCTACACCTTC	CASSPAGNGYTF
TRBJ2-5	.	.	TRBV5-1	TGCGCCAGCAGCCGGGGAGGAGGCGGACTGGGGGAGTCCCAGTACTTC	CASSRGGGGLGESQYF
TRBJ2-3	.	TRBD2	TRBV5-1	TGCGCCAGCAGCTTGGGCGGGGGGGCGGCAGATACGCAGTATTTT	CASSLGGGAADTQYF
TRBJ2-3	.	.	TRBV29-1	TGCAGCGTTGATGGTGTTTCTTATCTCACAGATACGCAGTATTTT	CSVDGVSYLTDTQYF
TRBJ1-2	.	.	TRBV27	TGTGCCAGCAGTCTCTTGCCCGGGGATAACTATGGCTACACCTTC	CASSLLPGDNYGYTF
TRBJ2-3	once	.	TRBV27	TGTGCCAGCAGTTTAGAGGGATACACAGATACGCAGTATTTT	CASSLEGYTDTQYF
TRBJ2-2	.	.	TRBV5-4	TGTGCCAGCAGCTTGGGGGGGCCCGACACCGGGGAGCTGTTTTTT	CASSLGGPDTGELFF
TRBJ2-3	.	TRBD2	TRBV6-1	TGTGCCAGCAGTGGACTAGCGGGGGCCTCGGGGACAGATACGCAGTATTTT	CASSGLAGASGTDTQYF
TRBJ2-1	.	.	TRBV19	TGTGCCAGTCGGGCCCTCGGAGGGGACAATGAGCAGTTCTTC	CASRALGGDNEQFF
TRBJ2-1	.	TRBD1	TRBV11-3	TGTGCCAGCAGCCCAGGCCCGGGACAGGGGGCTGACAATGAGCAGTTCTTC	CASSPGPGQGADNEQFF
TRBJ1-2	.	.	TRBV7-8	TGTGCCAGCAGCTCTCGGGACCAAGGCCTCTATGGCTACACCTTC	CASSSRDQGLYGYTF
TRBJ1-1	.	.	TRBV14	TGTGCCAGCAGCCGCTTTGGACGGGCTGAAGCTTTCTTT	CASSRFGRAEAFF
TRBJ2-7	once	TRBD2	TRBV4-1	TGCGCCAGCAGCCAAGCGACTAGCGGGGGACCCTACGAGCAGTACTTC	CASSQATSGGPYEQYF
TRBJ2-7	once	TRBD1	TRBV28	TGTGCCAGCAGTCCCGGGACAGTCCTCTACGAGCAGTACTTC	CASSPGTVLYEQYF
TRBJ1-4	.	TRBD1	TRBV7-6	TGTGCCAGCAGCCGAACAGGGGCGGGGGGTGAAAAACTGTTTTTT	CASSRTGAGGEKLFF
TRBJ1-4	.	TRBD1	TRBV6-5	TGTGCCAGCAGTCGGACAGGGTCCGGGGAAAAACTGTTTTTT	CASSRTGSGEKLFF
TRBJ1-1	.	.	TRBV7-9	TGTGCCAGCAGCGGAGGGAAAATGGCAAACACTGAAGCTTTCTTT	CASSGGKMANTEAFF
TRBJ2-7	.	.	TRBV27	TGTGCCAGCAGTTTACAGCCCTCCTACGAGCAGTACTTC	CASSLQPSYEQYF
TRBJ2-3	.	TRBD1	TRBV5-4	TGTGCCAGCAGCTTTGGGACCGGGACAGGGGGTCCAGATACGCAGTATTTT	CASSFGTGTGGPDTQYF
TRBJ1-5	once	.	TRBV6-6	TGTGCCAGCAGTTCCGGGCGGGGGAGCAATCAGCCCCAGCATTTT	CASSSGRGSNQPQHF
TRBJ1-3	few	.	TRBV5-4	TGTGCCAGCGGGGCTGGAAACACCATATATTTT	CASGAGNTIYF
TRBJ1-1	.	.	TRBV5-1	TGCGCCAGCAGTTCGGCCCTCAACACTGAAGCTTTCTTT	CASSSALNTEAFF
TRBJ2-2	.	TRBD1	TRBV11-3	TGTGCCAGCAGCCATGGACAGGGGGCCGATTTGTTCACCGGGGAGCTGTTTTTT	CASSHGQGADLFTGELFF
TRBJ2-6	.	.	TRBV5-1	TGCGCCAGCAGCCCACAGGTAACTGGGGCCAACGTCCTGACTTTC	CASSPQVTGANVLTF
TRBJ1-2	once	.	TRBV6-5	TGTGCCAGCAGTAACGGGAATGAGGGGGGAAATGGCTACACCTTC	CASSNGNEGGNGYTF
TRBJ2-7	.	.	TRBV2	TGTGCCAGCAGTGAACTCAGAGAAGGGTTCTACGAGCAGTACTTC	CASSELREGFYEQYF
TRBJ2-4	.	TRBD1	TRBV5-1	TGCGCCAGCAGCTTTTCCGGGACAGGGCAAAACATTCAGTACTTC	CASSFSGTGQNIQYF
TRBJ2-7	few	TRBD1	TRBV6-6	TGTGCCAGCAGTTGGACAGGGGCCTACGAGCAGTACTTC	CASSWTGAYEQYF
TRBJ2-7	.	TRBD1	TRBV7-8	TGTGCCAGCAGCGTCCGGGACAGGGTATCCTACGAGCAGTACTTC	CASSVRDRVSYEQYF
TRBJ2-7	.	.	TRBV7-9	TGTGCCAGCAGCTTAGGTTGGACCTCCCACTTTGGCGAGCAGTACTTC	CASSLGWTSHFGEQYF
TRBJ2-7	.	.	TRBV9	TGTGCCAGCAGCGTAAGGGCAGTAGGGCCCTACGAGCAGTACTTC	CASSVRAVGPYEQYF
TRBJ2-7	few	.	TRBV27	TGTGCCAGCAGTTTTGTAGGGACTTCGATATCCTACGAGCAGTACTTC	CASSFVGTSISYEQYF
TRBJ2-2	.	.	TRBV7-6	TGTGCCAGCAGCCCGAAACCTACCGGGGAGCTGTTTTTT	CASSPKPTGELFF
TRBJ1-3	.	.	TRBV18	TGTGCCAGCTCACCAGTCGGGGGCTCGGGAAACACCATATATTTT	CASSPVGGSGNTIYF
TRBJ1-2	.	.	TRBV18	TGTGCCAGCTCACCATCTACCGCAGCCTATGGCTACACCTTC	CASSPSTAAYGYTF
TRBJ2-7	.	TRBD2	TRBV9	TGTGCCAGCAGCGCCACGGTCGAGCGGGAGGTCCCGTACTTC	CASSATVEREVPYF
TRBJ1-2	few	.	TRBV6-6	TGTGCCAGCAGCTCCCTCCCAGGGGACGGTGGCTACACCTTC	CASSSLPGDGGYTF
TRBJ2-2	.	TRBD1	TRBV5-1	TGCGCCAGCAGCCCCACCGGGACAGGGCCCGGGGAGCTGTTTTTT	CASSPTGTGPGELFF